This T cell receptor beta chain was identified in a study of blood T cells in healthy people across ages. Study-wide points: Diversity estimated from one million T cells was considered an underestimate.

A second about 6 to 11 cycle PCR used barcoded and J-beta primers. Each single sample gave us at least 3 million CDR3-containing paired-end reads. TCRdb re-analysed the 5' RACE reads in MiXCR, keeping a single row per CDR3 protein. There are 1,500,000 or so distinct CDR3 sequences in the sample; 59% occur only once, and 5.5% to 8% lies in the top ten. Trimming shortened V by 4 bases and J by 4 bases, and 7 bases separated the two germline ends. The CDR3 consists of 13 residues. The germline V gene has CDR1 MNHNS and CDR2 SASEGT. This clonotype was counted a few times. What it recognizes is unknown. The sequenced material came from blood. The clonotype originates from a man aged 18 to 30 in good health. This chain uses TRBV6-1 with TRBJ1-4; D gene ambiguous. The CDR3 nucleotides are TGTGCCAGCAGTGGGACGGTTAATGAAAAACTGTTTTTT. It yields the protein CASSGTVNEKLFF.